These 22 T cell receptor beta chains came from one sample sequenced in a study of post-analysis software for immune sequencing data (dated by TCRdb to between 2015 and 2017). The library came from PCR. The instrument was an Illumina HiSeq 2500. To reduce PCR and sequencing biases, unique molecular identifiers were built into the TCR beta cDNA libraries. TCRdb's own reprocessing of the public reads used fastp at Q25 and MiXCR and kept productive beta chains. Each entry is one CDR3 protein sequence, shown with its most common DNA and genes. The sample records 750,000 to 950,000 distinct CDR3 sequences, about 43% of which are singletons. Of the sample, 4% to 5% is held by the ten largest clones. Study-wide conclusions, independent of this receptor: Significantly higher frequencies in patients than in controls were found for about five TRBV segments, including TRBV5-6, TRBV5-1 and TRBV20-1.

For these TCRs, the target antigens are not known. Material: blood. These receptors originate from a girl aged 5-17 years with multiple sclerosis.

The V call is TRBV2, the J call TRBJ2-5; 10 bases fit TRBD2. The J segment lost 5 bases and the V segment lost 10 bases, leaving 7 bases of the junction unmatched. The CDR3 extends over 13 amino acids. The germline CDR1 and CDR2 sequences are SNHLY and FYNNEI. In nucleotides, the CDR3 is TGTGCCACCTCAATGGGACTAGCGGAGACCCAGTACTTC. Translation gives CATSMGLAETQYF.

The gene calls are TRBV5-1 and TRBJ2-7, with 9 positions matching TRBD1. Germline CDR1 SGHRS, CDR2 YFSETQ. After removal of 0 bases from V and 4 bases from J, the junction contained 8 bases not matched to a gene. This CDR3 comprises 16 residues. The CDR3 sequence: CASSLVWDRDGYEQYF. CDR3 in DNA: TGCGCCAGCAGCTTGGTTTGGGACAGGGACGGGTACGAGCAGTACTTC.

In the case of this clonotype: The junction shows a germline mismatch at one end, possibly a read error. This chain uses TRBV6-1 with TRBJ2-7; D is perhaps TRBD2 (6 bases). Germline values: CDR1 MNHNS, CDR2 SASEGT. The CDR3 runs to 15 residues. The DNA for the CDR3 is TGTGTCAGCAGCAGGACTATCTACTCCACCTACGAGCAGTACTTC. This codes for CVSSRTIYSTYEQYF.

About this clonotype itself: It may be a read error: a sequence one base away is much more abundant. This chain uses TRBV12-3 or TRBV12-4 with TRBJ2-7, with 7 bases lining up with TRBD1. The CDR3 loop spans 13 amino acids. CDR3 in amino acids: CAGSPTGPYEQYF. In DNA form, the CDR3 reads TGTGCCGGCAGTCCGACAGGGCCCTACGAGCAGTACTTC.

V usage is TRBV7-2 and J usage is TRBJ2-1, with 11 nucleotides matching TRBD2. Germline-derived CDR1 and CDR2 are SGHTA and FQGNSA. The CDR3 covers 16 residues. The trim removed 5 bases at V and 8 bases at J, leaving 11 bases unmatched. This CDR3 reads CASSLTTSGSLYEQFF. The DNA of the CDR3 is TGTGCCAGCAGCCTTACCACTAGCGGGAGTCTCTATGAGCAGTTCTTC.

The chain has TRBV28 and TRBJ1-5; D not certain. Between the trimmed V and J ends, which lost 6 bases and 6 bases, there was a span of 18 bases. The CDR3 extends over 15 amino acids. Germline CDR1 reads MDHEN; CDR2 reads SYDVKM. The CDR3 loop reads CASSPGGVAIQPQHF. In DNA, the CDR3 is TGTGCCAGCAGCCCGGGCGGGGTAGCAATTCAGCCCCAGCATTTT.

V is TRBV5-1 and J is TRBJ2-7, with unresolved D. This CDR3 comprises 14 residues. Trimming left V 0 bases short and J 0 bases short, with 7 bases between. CDR1 and CDR2 from the germline V gene are SGHRS and YFSETQ. The CDR3 nucleotides read TGCGCCAGCAGCTTGGACGGGTTCTCCTACGAGCAGTACTTC. The encoded protein is CASSLDGFSYEQYF.

The genes are TRBV20-1 and TRBJ2-4, with a tentative D call TRBD1 (5 bases). The CDR3 loop spans 14 amino acids. V was trimmed by 1 base and J by 0 bases, leaving 7 bases between them. Germline V CDR1 and CDR2: DFQATT, SNEGSKA (reference sequence). DNA of the CDR3: TGCAGTGCTAGAGCAGGGTTAGCCAAAAACATTCAGTACTTC. The encoded protein is CSARAGLAKNIQYF.

This clonotype has only a few counts. J is TRBJ2-2 and V is TRBV12-3 or TRBV12-4; D is ambiguous. Trimming stripped 8 bases from V and 6 bases from J, with 7 bases between. The CDR3 has 11 amino acids. CDR3: CASFLAGELFF. The CDR3, as DNA: TGTGCCAGCTTTTTAGCCGGGGAGCTGTTTTTT.

This clonotype was found a few times. An end of the junction does not agree with germline; a read error may underlie this. V gene TRBV6-5 combines with J gene TRBJ2-3; maybe TRBD2 (5 bases). CDR1 and CDR2 from the germline V gene are MNHEY and SVGAGI. The CDR3 runs to 16 residues. The chain's CDR3 is CASSYTRPGLTDAQYF. The CDR3 bases are TGTGCCAGCAGTTACACCCGACCCGGACTCACAGATGCGCAGTATTTT.

The chain uses TRBV24-1 and TRBJ2-7, with D perhaps being TRBD1 or TRBD2 (5 bases each). V was pared by 0 bases and J by 3 bases, with 5 bases between. Germline V CDR1 and CDR2: KGHDR, SFDVKD. This CDR3 spans 13 amino acids. The CDR3 is CATSDLGGYEQYF. The CDR3 DNA is TGTGCCACCAGTGATTTGGGGGGCTACGAGCAGTACTTC.

The chain has TRBV5-1 and TRBJ2-1; TRBD2 agrees at 12 bases. Trimming at V came to 4 bases and at J to 5 bases, leaving 4 bases not matched to a gene. This CDR3 is 15 amino acids long. Germline V gene lookup returns CDR1 SGHRS and CDR2 YFSETQ. The CDR3 sequence is CASSTGLAGHNEQFF. The CDR3 DNA is TGCGCCAGCAGCACGGGACTAGCGGGTCACAATGAGCAGTTCTTC.

The gene calls are TRBV28 and TRBJ2-1, with D perhaps matching TRBD1 or TRBD2 (5 bases each). TRBJ2-7 matches the DNA end more closely, so the J call is doubtful. The CDR3 totals 15 residues. Germline-derived CDR1 and CDR2 are MDHEN and SYDVKM. The CDR3 DNA reads as TGTGCCAGCAGTTCATACGAGGGGCCGGGCAATGAGCAGTACTTC. This codes for CASSSYEGPGNEQYF.

The V call is TRBV4-1, the J call TRBJ2-7, with D possibly TRBD2 on 5 matching bases. The CDR3 sequence is 14 residues long. The V and J ends lost 3 bases and 4 bases respectively, with 13 bases between them. The germline gives CDR1 MGHRA, CDR2 YSYEKL. The CDR3 DNA follows: TGCGCCAGCAGCCACCACTCCGAGGGTTACGAGCAGTACTTC. Protein: CASSHHSEGYEQYF.

The chain joins TRBV4-2 to TRBJ1-1; D ambiguous. CDR3 length: 14 amino acids. Germline V gene sequence: CDR1 LGHNA, CDR2 YNFKEQ. The V and J ends lost 0 bases and 8 bases respectively, with 13 bases between them. This CDR3 reads CASSQDRRFGEAFF. CDR3 coding DNA: TGTGCCAGCAGCCAAGATCGCCGCTTCGGCGAAGCTTTCTTT.

The chain combines TRBV28 with TRBJ2-1; TRBD1 aligns across 10 bases. V was pared by 7 bases and J by 5 bases, with 11 bases of the junction left unmatched. The V gene's germline CDR1 is MDHEN and CDR2 SYDVKM. This CDR3 is built from 16 residues. This chain's CDR3 is CASTTLAGTGDNEQFF. Written as DNA, the CDR3 is TGTGCCAGCACCACTTTAGCCGGGACAGGGGACAATGAGCAGTTCTTC.

On this clonotype: With a much larger clone just one base away, this may be a read error. The chain uses TRBV29-1 and TRBJ2-1; unclear D gene. The CDR3 sequence is 10 residues long. The germline gives CDR1 SQVTM, CDR2 ANQGSEA. CDR3 residues: CGVTYNEQFF. The DNA of the CDR3 is TGCGGCGTTACTTATAATGAGCAGTTCTTC.

Concerning this clonotype itself: Mismatch with germline at one junction end may stem from a read error. The chain uses TRBV4-1 and TRBJ1-2, with D possibly TRBD1 on 5 matching bases. Germline CDR1 and CDR2: MGHRA and YSYEKL. The CDR3 totals 14 residues. CDR3 coding DNA: TGCGCCGGCAGCCAAGATCGGGGGGACTATGGCTACACCTTC. Amino acid sequence: CAGSQDRGDYGYTF.

This clonotype has more than one count but fewer than ten. The rearrangement uses TRBV12-3 or TRBV12-4 and TRBJ1-2, with D uncertain. V dropped 1 base and J dropped 8 bases, with 8 bases sitting between them. This CDR3 has 12 amino acids. The CDR3 DNA sequence: TGTGCCAGCAGTTTAGTGGCAGGAGGCTACACCTTC. Its protein product is CASSLVAGGYTF.

This clonotype was detected a few times. The chain links TRBV27 to TRBJ1-2; the D gene is possibly TRBD1 (5 bases). The germline V gene has CDR1 MNHEY and CDR2 SMNVEV (reference sequence). This CDR3 is built from 14 residues. The V end was cut by 0 bases, the J end by 8 bases, with 13 bases between. The CDR3 bases are TGTGCCAGCAGTTTATCCCGCAGCCCAGGGGGCTACACCTTC. This translates into CASSLSRSPGGYTF.

The gene calls are TRBV20-1 and TRBJ1-2; 9 bases align to TRBD1. V shed 6 bases and J 4 bases; nucleotides not matched to a gene: 9. CDR3 length: 14 amino acids. CDR1 DFQATT and CDR2 SNEGSKA come from the germline V gene (reference sequence). CDR3 protein: CSARTGGAGYGYTF. Written as DNA, the CDR3 is TGCAGTGCGAGAACAGGGGGCGCGGGCTATGGCTACACCTTC.

This clonotype was found a few times. The chain combines TRBV12-3 or TRBV12-4 with TRBJ2-7, with D perhaps TRBD1 or TRBD2 (5 bases each). This CDR3 has 14 amino acids. V gave up 6 bases and J gave up 5 bases, with 17 bases separating them. The CDR3 region has the DNA TGTGCCAGCAGGGACGGGACCGGGGACCACGAGCAGTACTTC. Residues: CASRDGTGDHEQYF.